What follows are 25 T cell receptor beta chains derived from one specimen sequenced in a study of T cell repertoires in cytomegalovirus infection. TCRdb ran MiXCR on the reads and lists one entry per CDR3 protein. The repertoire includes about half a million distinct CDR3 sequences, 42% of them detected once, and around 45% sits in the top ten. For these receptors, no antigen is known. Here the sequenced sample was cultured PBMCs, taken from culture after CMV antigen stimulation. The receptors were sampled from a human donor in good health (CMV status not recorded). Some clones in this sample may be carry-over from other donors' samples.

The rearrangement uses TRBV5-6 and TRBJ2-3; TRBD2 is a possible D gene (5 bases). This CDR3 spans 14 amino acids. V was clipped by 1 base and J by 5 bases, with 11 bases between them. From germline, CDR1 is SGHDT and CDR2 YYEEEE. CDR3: CASSLTGFRDTQYF. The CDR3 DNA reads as TGTGCCAGCAGCTTGACGGGGTTCAGAGATACGCAGTATTTT.

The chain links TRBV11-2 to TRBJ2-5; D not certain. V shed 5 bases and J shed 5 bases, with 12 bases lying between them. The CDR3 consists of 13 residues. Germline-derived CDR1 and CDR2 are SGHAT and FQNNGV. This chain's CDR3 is CASSPHFSETQYF. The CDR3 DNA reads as TGTGCCAGCAGCCCCCACTTTTCCGAGACCCAGTACTTC.

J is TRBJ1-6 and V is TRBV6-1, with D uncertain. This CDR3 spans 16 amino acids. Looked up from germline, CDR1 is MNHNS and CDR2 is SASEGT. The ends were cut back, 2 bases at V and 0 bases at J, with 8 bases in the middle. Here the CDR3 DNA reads TGTGCCAGCAGTGAAATACAGAGCTCCTATAATTCACCCCTCCACTTT. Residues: CASSEIQSSYNSPLHF.

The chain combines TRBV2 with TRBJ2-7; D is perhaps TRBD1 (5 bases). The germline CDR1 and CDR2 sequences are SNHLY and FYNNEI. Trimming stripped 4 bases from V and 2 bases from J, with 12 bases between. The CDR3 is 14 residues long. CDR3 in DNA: TGTGCCAGCAGTGCGGAGACAGCGACCTACGAGCAGTACTTC. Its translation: CASSAETATYEQYF. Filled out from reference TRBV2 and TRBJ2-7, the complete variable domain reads EPEVTQTPSHQVTQMGQEVILRCVPISNHLYFYWYRQILGQKVEFLVSFYNNEISEKSEIFDDQFSVERPDGSNFTLKIRSTKLEDSAMYFCASSAETATYEQYFGPGTRLTVT.

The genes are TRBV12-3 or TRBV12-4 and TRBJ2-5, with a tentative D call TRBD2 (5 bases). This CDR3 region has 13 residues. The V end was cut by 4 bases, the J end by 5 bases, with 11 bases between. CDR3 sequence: CASSYRGWETQYF. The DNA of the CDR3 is TGTGCCAGCAGTTACCGGGGTTGGGAGACCCAGTACTTC.

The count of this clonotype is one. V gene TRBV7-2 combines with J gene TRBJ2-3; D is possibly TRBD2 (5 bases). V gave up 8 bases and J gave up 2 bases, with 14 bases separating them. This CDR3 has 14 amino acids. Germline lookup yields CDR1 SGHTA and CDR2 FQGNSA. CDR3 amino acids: CASGPRRFTDTQYF. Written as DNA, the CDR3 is TGTGCCAGCGGACCCAGGAGGTTCACAGATACGCAGTATTTT.

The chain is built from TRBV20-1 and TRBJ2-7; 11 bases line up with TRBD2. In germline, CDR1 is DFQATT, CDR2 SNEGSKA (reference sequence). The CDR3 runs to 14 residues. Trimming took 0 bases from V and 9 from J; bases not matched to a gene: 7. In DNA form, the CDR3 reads TGCAGTGCTAGAGATGGGCTAGCGGGAGGCGCGCAGTACTTC. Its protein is CSARDGLAGGAQYF.

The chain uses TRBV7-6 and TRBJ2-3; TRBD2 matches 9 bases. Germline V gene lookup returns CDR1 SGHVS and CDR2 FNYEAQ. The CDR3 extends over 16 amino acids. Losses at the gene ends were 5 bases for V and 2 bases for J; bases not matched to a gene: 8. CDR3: CASSTRLAEFTDTQYF. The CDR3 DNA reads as TGTGCCAGCAGCACCAGACTAGCGGAATTCACAGATACGCAGTATTTT.

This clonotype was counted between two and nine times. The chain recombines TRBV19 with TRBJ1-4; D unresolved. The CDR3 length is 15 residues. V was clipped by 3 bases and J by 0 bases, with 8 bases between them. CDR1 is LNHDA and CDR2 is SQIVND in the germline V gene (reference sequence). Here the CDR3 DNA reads TGTGCCAGTAGTATCACGGCTGCAACTAATGAAAAACTGTTTTTT. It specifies CASSITAATNEKLFF. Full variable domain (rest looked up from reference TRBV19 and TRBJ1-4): DGGITQSPKYLFRKEGQNVTLSCEQNLNHDAMYWYRQDPGQGLRLIYYSQIVNDFQKGDIAEGYSVSREKKESFPLTVTSAQKNPTAFYLCASSITAATNEKLFFGSGTQLSVL.

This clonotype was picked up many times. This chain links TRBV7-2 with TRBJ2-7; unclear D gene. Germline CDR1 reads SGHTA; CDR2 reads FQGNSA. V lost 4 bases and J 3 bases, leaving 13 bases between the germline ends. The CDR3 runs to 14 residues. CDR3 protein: CASSSHRDLYEQYF. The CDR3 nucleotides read TGTGCCAGCAGCTCCCATCGAGATCTCTACGAGCAGTACTTC.

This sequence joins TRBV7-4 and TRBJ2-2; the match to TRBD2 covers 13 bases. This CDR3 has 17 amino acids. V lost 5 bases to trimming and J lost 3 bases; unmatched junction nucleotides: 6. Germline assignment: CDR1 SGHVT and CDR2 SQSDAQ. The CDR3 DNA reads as TGTGCCAGCAGCACCGGACTAGCGGGAGTCCACACCGGGGAGCTGTTTTTT. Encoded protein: CASSTGLAGVHTGELFF.

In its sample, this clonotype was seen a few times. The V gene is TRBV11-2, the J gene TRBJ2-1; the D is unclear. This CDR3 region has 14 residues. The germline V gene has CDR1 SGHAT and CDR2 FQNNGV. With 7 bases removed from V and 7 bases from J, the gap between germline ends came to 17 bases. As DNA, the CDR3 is TGTGCCAGCACCCAACAGCGCATGAGGAATGAGCAGTTCTTC. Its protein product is CASTQQRMRNEQFF.

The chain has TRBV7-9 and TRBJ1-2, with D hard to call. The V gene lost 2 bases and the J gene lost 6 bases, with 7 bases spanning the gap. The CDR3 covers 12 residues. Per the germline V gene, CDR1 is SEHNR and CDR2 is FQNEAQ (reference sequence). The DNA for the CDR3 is TGTGCCAGCAGCTTAAATAGGGATGGCTACACCTTC. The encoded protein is CASSLNRDGYTF.

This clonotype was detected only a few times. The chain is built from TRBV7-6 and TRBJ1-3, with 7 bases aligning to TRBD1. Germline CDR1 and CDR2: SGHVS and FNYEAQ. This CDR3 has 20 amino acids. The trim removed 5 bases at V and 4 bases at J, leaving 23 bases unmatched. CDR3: CASSPRGGGAFPPEGNTIYF. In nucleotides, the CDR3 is TGTGCCAGCAGCCCTCGTGGAGGGGGCGCCTTTCCCCCCGAAGGAAACACCATATATTTT.

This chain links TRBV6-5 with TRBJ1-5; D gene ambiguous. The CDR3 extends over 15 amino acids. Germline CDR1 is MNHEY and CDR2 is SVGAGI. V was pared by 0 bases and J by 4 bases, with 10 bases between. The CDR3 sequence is CASSYSVAMNQPQHF. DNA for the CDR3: TGTGCCAGCAGTTACTCGGTGGCAATGAATCAGCCCCAGCATTTT.

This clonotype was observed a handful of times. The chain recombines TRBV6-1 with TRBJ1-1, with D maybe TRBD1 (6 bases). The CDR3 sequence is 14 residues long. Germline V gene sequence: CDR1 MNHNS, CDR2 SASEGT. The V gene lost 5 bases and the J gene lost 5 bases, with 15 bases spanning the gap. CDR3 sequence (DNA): TGTGCCAGCAGTAAACAGGGCCGGGGGACTGAAGCTTTCTTT. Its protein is CASSKQGRGTEAFF.

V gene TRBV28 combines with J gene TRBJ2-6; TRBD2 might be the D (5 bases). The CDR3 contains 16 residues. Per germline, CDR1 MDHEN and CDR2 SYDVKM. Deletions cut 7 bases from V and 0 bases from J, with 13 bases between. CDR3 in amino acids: CASTSDGSSGANVLTF. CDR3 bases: TGTGCCAGCACCTCCGATGGGAGCTCTGGGGCCAACGTCCTGACTTTC.

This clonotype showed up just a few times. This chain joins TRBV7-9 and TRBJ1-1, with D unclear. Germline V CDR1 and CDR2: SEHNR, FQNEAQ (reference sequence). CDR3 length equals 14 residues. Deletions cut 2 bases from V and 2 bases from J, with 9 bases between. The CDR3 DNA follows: TGTGCCAGCAGCTTAAATGGAGCCAACACTGAAGCTTTCTTT. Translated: CASSLNGANTEAFF.

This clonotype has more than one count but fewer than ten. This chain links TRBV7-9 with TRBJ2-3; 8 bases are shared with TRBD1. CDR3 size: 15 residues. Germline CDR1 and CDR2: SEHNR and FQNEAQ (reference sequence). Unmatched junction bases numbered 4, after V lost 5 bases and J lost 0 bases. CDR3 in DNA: TGTGCCAGCAGCCAGACAGGGGCCAGCACAGATACGCAGTATTTT. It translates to CASSQTGASTDTQYF.

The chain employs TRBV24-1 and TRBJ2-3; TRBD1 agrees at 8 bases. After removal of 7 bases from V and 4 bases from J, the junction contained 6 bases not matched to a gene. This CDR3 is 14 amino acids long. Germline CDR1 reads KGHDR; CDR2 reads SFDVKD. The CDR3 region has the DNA TGTGCCACCAGACAGACAGGGGAGGCAGATACGCAGTATTTT. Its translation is CATRQTGEADTQYF.

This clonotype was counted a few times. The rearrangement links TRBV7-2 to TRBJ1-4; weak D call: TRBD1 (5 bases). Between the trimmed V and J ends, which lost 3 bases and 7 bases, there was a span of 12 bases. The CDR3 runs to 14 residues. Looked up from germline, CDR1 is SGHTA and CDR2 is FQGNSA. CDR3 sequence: CASSFQGIGEKLFF. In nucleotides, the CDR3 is TGTGCCAGCAGCTTTCAGGGAATTGGTGAAAAACTGTTTTTT. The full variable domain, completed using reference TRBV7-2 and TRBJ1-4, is GAGVSQSPSNKVTEKGKDVELRCDPISGHTALYWYRQSLGQGLEFLIYFQGNSAPDKSGLPSDRFSAERTGGSVSTLTIQRTQQEDSAVYLCASSFQGIGEKLFFGSGTQLSVL.

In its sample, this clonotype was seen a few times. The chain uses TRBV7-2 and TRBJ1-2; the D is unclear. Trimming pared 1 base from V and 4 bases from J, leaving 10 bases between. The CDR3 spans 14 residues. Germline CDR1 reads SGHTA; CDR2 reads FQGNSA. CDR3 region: CASSLESGSYGYTF. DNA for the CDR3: TGTGCCAGCAGCTTAGAAAGTGGCAGCTATGGCTACACCTTC.

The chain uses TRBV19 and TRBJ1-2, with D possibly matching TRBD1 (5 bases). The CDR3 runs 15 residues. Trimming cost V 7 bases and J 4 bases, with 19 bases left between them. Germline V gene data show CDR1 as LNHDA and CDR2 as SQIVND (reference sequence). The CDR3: CASTRATTESYGYTF. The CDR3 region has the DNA TGTGCCAGTACCCGCGCAACGACAGAATCCTATGGCTACACCTTC.

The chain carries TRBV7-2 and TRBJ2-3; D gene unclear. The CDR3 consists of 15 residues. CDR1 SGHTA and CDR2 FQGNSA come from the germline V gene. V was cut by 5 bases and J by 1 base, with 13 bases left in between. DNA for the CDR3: TGTGCCAGCAGCCCTTACTCTTCGGGCACAGATACGCAGTATTTT. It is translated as CASSPYSSGTDTQYF.

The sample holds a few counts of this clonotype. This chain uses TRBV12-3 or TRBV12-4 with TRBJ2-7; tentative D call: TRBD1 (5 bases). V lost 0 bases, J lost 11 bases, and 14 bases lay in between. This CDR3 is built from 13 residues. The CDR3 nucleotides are TGTGCCAGCAGTTTAGCTGTAGGGGCCCTCGAGTACTTC. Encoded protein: CASSLAVGALEYF.